This TCR beta chain was recorded in a study of cytomegalovirus exposure and HLA in healthy donors. The study ran its PCR with 60 Vbeta and 13 Jbeta primers. The data were produced by immunoSEQ multiplex PCR, yet TCRdb's version contains in-frame clones alone and is incomplete. The sample has approximately 97,000 clones, around 84% seen once; the top ten hold over 3.5%. Unmatched junction bases numbered 6, after V lost 2 bases and J lost 2 bases. Germline V gene data show CDR1 as SEHNR and CDR2 as FQNEAQ (reference sequence). The CDR3 has 16 residues. The J gene is TRBJ1-3, the V gene TRBV7-9; 7 bases line up with TRBD1. The TCR was taken from a middle-aged woman in good health and CMV-seropositive. Sequenced: PBMCs. The DNA of the CDR3 is TGTGCCAGCAGCTTAAAAAGACAGGGCACTGGAAACACCATATATTTT. Amino acid sequence: CASSLKRQGTGNTIYF.